A selection of T cell receptor beta chains follows, all from one sample in a study of T cell responses to AZD1222 COVID-19 vaccine. Method: immunoSEQ multiplex PCR; TCRdb's copy keeps in-frame clones and lacks some. The data show around 120,000 clones, around nine tenths seen once. The sequencing here drew on peripheral blood, taken on day 0 of AZD1222 vaccination. These TCRs come from an adult in good health. Each CDR3 is given with its conserved first and last residue. Each record gives: CDR3 DNA, CDR3 protein, D gene, V gene, J gene, clone size. D genes are given only for firm matches. Size is omitted from some rows. Given values are once, few, many or a class for expanded clones.

CDR3nt: TGTGCCAGCAGTGAAGCGGTAGGAGGGCCCTATGGCTACACCTTC
CDR3aa: CASSEAVGGPYGYTF
d_gene: .
v_gene: TRBV6-1
j_gene: TRBJ1-2
abundance: .

CDR3nt: TGTGCCAGCAGCTACCCCGGGACACCGGGCTACACCTTC
CDR3aa: CASSYPGTPGYTF
d_gene: .
v_gene: TRBV5-4
j_gene: TRBJ1-2
abundance: .

CDR3nt: TGTGCCAGCAGCTTAGCCGGGACAGGGGACGTGGCCCAGTACTTC
CDR3aa: CASSLAGTGDVAQYF
d_gene: TRBD1
v_gene: TRBV7-9
j_gene: TRBJ2-5
abundance: once

CDR3nt: TGTGCCAGCAGTGGCACTAGCGGTGATACGCAGTATTTT
CDR3aa: CASSGTSGDTQYF
d_gene: TRBD2
v_gene: TRBV2
j_gene: TRBJ2-3
abundance: .

CDR3nt: TGCGCCAGCAGCTCAACAGGGGAGACCGGGGAGCTGTTTTTT
CDR3aa: CASSSTGETGELFF
d_gene: TRBD1
v_gene: TRBV5-1
j_gene: TRBJ2-2
abundance: once

CDR3nt: TGTGCCAGCACCCTACGACAGTACCCAACTAATGAAAAACTGTTTTTT
CDR3aa: CASTLRQYPTNEKLFF
d_gene: .
v_gene: TRBV7-2
j_gene: TRBJ1-4
abundance: .

CDR3nt: TGTGCCAGCAGGGGGGCCGGGGGACCGTCCTACGAGCAGTACTTC
CDR3aa: CASRGAGGPSYEQYF
d_gene: .
v_gene: TRBV2
j_gene: TRBJ2-7
abundance: .

CDR3nt: TGTGCCAGCAGGACCCCACAGGGGGCGGGTGAGCAGTTCTTC
CDR3aa: CASRTPQGAGEQFF
d_gene: TRBD1
v_gene: TRBV28
j_gene: TRBJ2-1
abundance: .

CDR3nt: TGTGCCAGCAGCCAAGTAGGTCGGGCAGGGCTGAACAATGAGCAGTTCTTC
CDR3aa: CASSQVGRAGLNNEQFF
d_gene: .
v_gene: TRBV14
j_gene: TRBJ2-1
abundance: .

CDR3nt: TGTGCCAGCAGCCCGACAAGGGGGCTTTATGGCTACACCTTC
CDR3aa: CASSPTRGLYGYTF
d_gene: TRBD1
v_gene: TRBV7-6
j_gene: TRBJ1-2
abundance: .

CDR3nt: TGTGCCAGCAGTTACGGGACAGCCTCCTACGAGCAGTACTTC
CDR3aa: CASSYGTASYEQYF
d_gene: TRBD1
v_gene: TRBV6-5
j_gene: TRBJ2-7
abundance: .

CDR3nt: TGTGCCAGCAGTGACCCGGCTAGCGCAGAGACCCAGTACTTC
CDR3aa: CASSDPASAETQYF
d_gene: .
v_gene: TRBV6-2/TRBV6-3
j_gene: TRBJ2-5
abundance: once

CDR3nt: TGTGCCAGTAGTACAGGGAATTCGAACACCGGGGAGCTGTTTTTT
CDR3aa: CASSTGNSNTGELFF
d_gene: .
v_gene: TRBV19
j_gene: TRBJ2-2
abundance: .

CDR3nt: TGCGCCAGCAGCTTGGGCTTGCGTCACAATGAGCAGTTCTTC
CDR3aa: CASSLGLRHNEQFF
d_gene: .
v_gene: TRBV5-1
j_gene: TRBJ2-1
abundance: .

CDR3nt: TGTGCCAGCAGCCTCGGTGGCGGGGGGAGCTCCTACGAGCAGTACTTC
CDR3aa: CASSLGGGGSSYEQYF
d_gene: TRBD2
v_gene: TRBV9
j_gene: TRBJ2-7
abundance: .